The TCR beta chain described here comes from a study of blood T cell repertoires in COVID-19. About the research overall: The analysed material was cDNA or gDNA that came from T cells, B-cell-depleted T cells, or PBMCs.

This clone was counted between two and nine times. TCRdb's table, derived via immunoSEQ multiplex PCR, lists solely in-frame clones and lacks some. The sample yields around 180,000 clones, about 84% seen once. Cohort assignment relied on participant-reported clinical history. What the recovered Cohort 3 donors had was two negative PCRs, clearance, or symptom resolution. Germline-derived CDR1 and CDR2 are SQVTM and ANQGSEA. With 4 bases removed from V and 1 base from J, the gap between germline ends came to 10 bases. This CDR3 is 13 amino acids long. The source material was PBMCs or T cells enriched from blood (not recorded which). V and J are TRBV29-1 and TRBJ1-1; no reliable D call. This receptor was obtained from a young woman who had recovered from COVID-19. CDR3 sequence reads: CSVGRKENTEAFF. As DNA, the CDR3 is TGCAGCGTTGGGAGGAAGGAGAACACTGAAGCTTTCTTT. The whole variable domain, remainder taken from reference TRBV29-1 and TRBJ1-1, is SAVISQKPSRDICQRGTSLTIQCQVDSQVTMMFWYRQQPGQSLTLIATANQGSEATYESGFVIDKFPISRPNLTFSTLTVSNMSPEDSSIYLCSVGRKENTEAFFGQGTRLTVV.